Listed here are 30 T cell receptor beta chains from one sample, sequenced in a study of cytomegalovirus exposure and HLA in healthy donors. PCR involved 60 Vbeta and 13 Jbeta primers. Clones were read by immunoSEQ multiplex PCR, and TCRdb kept only the in-frame ones, dropping some. The sample has 200,000 or so clones; more than 75% are singletons. Sequences were obtained from PBMCs. The source is a woman in her thirties or forties in good health and CMV-seronegative.

The chain employs TRBV27 and TRBJ2-7; 14 bases line up with TRBD2. The ends lost 0 bases at V and 4 bases at J; junction bases unmatched: 14. Germline CDR1 MNHEY, CDR2 SMNVEV (reference sequence). The CDR3 extends over 20 amino acids. CDR3 nucleotides: TGTGCCAGCAGTTTATCGGCCGGGACTAGCGGGAGCTTGGGGGGTTACGAGCAGTACTTC. Translating gives CASSLSAGTSGSLGGYEQYF.

The V gene is TRBV5-4, the J gene TRBJ1-3, with TRBD1 as a possible D gene (5 bases). The V end was cut by 3 bases, the J end by 2 bases, with 9 bases between. The CDR3 length is 14 residues. Germline V gene data show CDR1 as SGHNT and CDR2 as YYREEE (reference sequence). The CDR3 DNA reads TGTGCCAGCAGCTCCAGGGCTGCTGGAAACACCATATATTTT. Its protein product is CASSSRAAGNTIYF.

The chain employs TRBV28 and TRBJ2-7; possibly TRBD2 for D (5 bases). This CDR3 has 13 amino acids. Trimming shortened V by 6 bases and J by 10 bases, and 19 bases separated the two germline ends. Germline V CDR1 and CDR2: MDHEN, SYDVKM. The CDR3 DNA reads as TGTGCCAGCAGCCTGCCGGGGTTTATTGGACAGTACTTC. Translating gives CASSLPGFIGQYF.

V and J are TRBV18 and TRBJ1-1; unclear D gene. Germline V gene data show CDR1 as KGHSH and CDR2 as LQKENI. The CDR3 runs to 14 residues. Trimming removed 1 base at V and 5 bases at J, with 11 bases between. The CDR3 bases are TGTGCCAGCTCACCACAGGAGGGTAGGACTGAAGCTTTCTTT. Protein: CASSPQEGRTEAFF.

This clone was detected a few times. The chain has TRBV5-1 and TRBJ1-2; TRBD1 might be the D (6 bases). V was cut by 0 bases and J by 1 base, with 10 bases left in between. The CDR3 is 15 amino acids. The germline gives CDR1 SGHRS, CDR2 YFSETQ. The CDR3 spells CASSLATGNNYGYTF. The CDR3 DNA follows: TGCGCCAGCAGCTTGGCCACAGGGAATAACTATGGCTACACCTTC.

The chain employs TRBV30 and TRBJ1-4; D not certain. The CDR3 covers 13 residues. Trimming pared 6 bases from V and 0 bases from J, leaving 8 bases between. CDR1 and CDR2 from the germline V gene are GTSNPN and SVGIG (reference sequence). CDR3 sequence (DNA): TGTGCCTGCCAACTTGCAACTAATGAAAAACTGTTTTTT. Translating gives CACQLATNEKLFF.

The V and J genes are TRBV19 and TRBJ2-7; D perhaps matches TRBD1 (6 bases). Trimming shortened V by 1 base and J by 2 bases, and 18 bases separated the two germline ends. CDR3 length equals 17 residues. Germline lookup yields CDR1 LNHDA and CDR2 SQIVND (reference sequence). CDR3 coding DNA: TGTGCCAGTAGTATAGGCGCCGGGACACCCAATGCCTACGAGCAGTACTTC. It is translated as CASSIGAGTPNAYEQYF.

The chain is built from TRBV5-1 and TRBJ2-2, with D tentatively TRBD1 (6 bases). This CDR3 region has 15 residues. Trimming stripped 1 base from V and 6 bases from J, with 13 bases between. Germline values: CDR1 SGHRS, CDR2 YFSETQ. DNA for the CDR3: TGCGCCAGCAGCTTGTCAGGGGTCGTCGCCGGGGAGCTGTTTTTT. This codes for CASSLSGVVAGELFF.

The chain couples TRBV7-6 to TRBJ1-3; D perhaps matches TRBD1 (6 bases). Germline V lookup: CDR1 SGHVS, CDR2 FNYEAQ. CDR3 length: 16 residues. V lost 0 bases and J lost 8, with 17 bases in between. The CDR3 region has the DNA TGTGCCAGCAGCTTAGCGCCAGGCAGGGGTGGTGACACCATATATTTT. Translating gives CASSLAPGRGGDTIYF. The variable domain in full, with the rest retrieved from reference TRBV7-6 and TRBJ1-3, is GAGVSQSPRYKVTKRGQDVALRCDPISGHVSLYWYRQALGQGPEFLTYFNYEAQQDKSGLPNDRFSAERPEGSISTLTIQRTEQRDSAMYRCASSLAPGRGGDTIYFGEGSWLTVV.

The chain couples TRBV5-6 to TRBJ2-1; D not certain. The V end lost 2 bases, the J end lost 3 bases, and 12 bases lay between the germline ends. Germline values: CDR1 SGHDT, CDR2 YYEEEE. The CDR3 covers 15 residues. The CDR3 region is CASSFTPTGYNEQFF. The CDR3, as DNA: TGTGCCAGCAGCTTCACCCCAACCGGCTACAATGAGCAGTTCTTC.

The chain joins TRBV29-1 to TRBJ1-1; 7 nucleotides line up with TRBD1. The CDR3 has 12 residues. V trimming: 7 bases; J trimming: 6 bases; junction bases outside the gene matches: 8. CDR1 is SQVTM and CDR2 is ANQGSEA in the germline V gene. CDR3 loop: CSGATGSAEAFF. The CDR3 nucleotides read TGCAGCGGGGCGACAGGGTCCGCTGAAGCTTTCTTT.

This chain uses TRBV5-1 with TRBJ2-1; a possible D gene is TRBD2 (5 bases). Germline V gene sequence: CDR1 SGHRS, CDR2 YFSETQ. Trimming removed 4 bases at V and 4 bases at J, with 12 bases between. The CDR3 length is 14 residues. This chain's CDR3 is CASSAGGLYNEQFF. CDR3 sequence (DNA): TGCGCCAGCAGCGCCGGAGGCCTTTACAATGAGCAGTTCTTC.

V usage is TRBV5-5 and J usage is TRBJ2-7; 8 nucleotides align to TRBD1. The CDR3 consists of 15 residues. Germline V gene data show CDR1 as SGHKS and CDR2 as YYEKEE (reference sequence). Trimming cost V 3 bases and J 4 bases; bases outside gene matches: 9. Here the CDR3 DNA reads TGTGCCAGCAGCTACCGACAGGGGCCCCTTTACGAGCAGTACTTC. The encoded protein is CASSYRQGPLYEQYF. The full variable domain, completed using reference TRBV5-5 and TRBJ2-7, is DAGVTQSPTHLIKTRGQQVTLRCSPISGHKSVSWYQQVLGQGPQFIFQYYEKEERGRGNFPDRFSARQFPNYSSELNVNALLLGDSALYLCASSYRQGPLYEQYFGPGTRLTVT.

The V call is TRBV27, the J call TRBJ2-7; 15 nucleotides line up with TRBD2. The CDR3 extends over 17 amino acids. J was trimmed by 3 bases and V by 5 bases; bases with no gene match: 8. Germline V gene sequence: CDR1 MNHEY, CDR2 SMNVEV (reference sequence). Here the CDR3 DNA reads TGTGCCAGCAGTCCTACCGGGACTAGCGGGAGGTACTACGAGCAGTACTTC. This codes for CASSPTGTSGRYYEQYF.

This chain links TRBV2 with TRBJ1-5, with 7 bases fitting TRBD1. Germline lookup yields CDR1 SNHLY and CDR2 FYNNEI. Trimming cost V 1 base and J 4 bases; bases outside gene matches: 4. The CDR3 is made up of 15 amino acids. CDR3 DNA sequence: TGTGCCAGCAGTGAAGGGACAGGCAGAAATCAGCCCCAGCATTTT. This codes for CASSEGTGRNQPQHF.

This chain joins TRBV4-2 and TRBJ2-2; D gene unclear. The CDR3 totals 13 residues. Germline values: CDR1 LGHNA, CDR2 YNFKEQ. V lost 0 bases and J 4 bases, leaving 3 bases between the germline ends. CDR3 nucleotides: TGTGCCAGCAGCCAAGAGGCCACCGGGGAGCTGTTTTTT. It encodes CASSQEATGELFF.

The CDR3 nucleotides are TGTGCCAGCAGCGAAGGGGCAATGAACACTGAAGCTTTCTTT. It codes for CASSEGAMNTEAFF. The J gene is TRBJ1-1, the V gene TRBV7-9, with D tentatively TRBD1 (5 bases). V shed 5 bases and J shed 0 bases, with 10 bases lying between them. The CDR3 runs 14 residues. Germline V gene sequence: CDR1 SEHNR, CDR2 FQNEAQ (reference sequence).

The V call is TRBV2, the J call TRBJ1-4; a weak D match, TRBD1 (6 bases). The CDR3 totals 15 residues. The V gene lost 3 bases and the J gene lost 6 bases, with 14 bases spanning the gap. CDR1 is SNHLY, CDR2 FYNNEI, per germline. CDR3 amino acids: CASSDLRGEDEKLFF. The CDR3 DNA is TGTGCCAGCAGTGACCTCAGGGGCGAGGATGAAAAACTGTTTTTT.

V is TRBV6-5 and J is TRBJ1-2, with TRBD1 identical over 11 bases. Germline CDR1 MNHEY, CDR2 SVGAGI. The CDR3 spans 14 residues. V lost 6 bases, J lost 4 bases, and 4 bases stayed unmatched. CDR3 sequence reads: CASSRDRGGYGYTF. CDR3 in DNA: TGTGCCAGCAGCCGGGACAGGGGGGGCTATGGCTACACCTTC.

V gene TRBV10-3 combines with J gene TRBJ2-2; tentatively, D is TRBD2 (6 bases). CDR3 length: 15 amino acids. The V gene's germline CDR1 is ENHRY and CDR2 SYGVKD. Trimming shortened V by 5 bases and J by 6 bases, and 16 bases separated the two germline ends. The CDR3 sequence is CAISSSESHPGELFF. The CDR3 bases are TGTGCCATCAGTTCTAGCGAGAGTCACCCCGGGGAGCTGTTTTTT.

The chain has TRBV7-6 and TRBJ1-5; 7 nucleotides agree with TRBD1. This CDR3 region has 14 residues. The germline CDR1 and CDR2 sequences are SGHVS and FNYEAQ. J lost 7 bases, V lost 5 bases, and 8 bases had no gene match. The CDR3 loop reads CASSAILTGQPQHF. The CDR3 nucleotides are TGTGCCAGCAGCGCCATCCTGACAGGGCAGCCCCAGCATTTT.

The V call is TRBV5-8, the J call TRBJ1-2, with D uncertain. V was pared by 1 base and J by 0 bases, with 7 bases between. Germline V gene data show CDR1 as SGHTS and CDR2 as YDEGEE. CDR3 length: 14 amino acids. In nucleotides, the CDR3 is TGTGCCAGCAGCTTGTTCAGTACTAACTATGGCTACACCTTC. Its translation: CASSLFSTNYGYTF.

This clone was picked up one time. The chain couples TRBV27 to TRBJ2-1; tentatively, D is TRBD1 (6 bases). There are 16 residues in the CDR3. Trimming removed 8 bases from V and 0 bases from J, with 17 bases in between. Germline assignment: CDR1 MNHEY and CDR2 SMNVEV (reference sequence). DNA for the CDR3: TGTGCCAGCGGGAGCGGACAGACGAGCTCCTACAATGAGCAGTTCTTC. This translates into CASGSGQTSSYNEQFF.

The chain recombines TRBV2 with TRBJ1-3; D may be TRBD1 (5 bases). The CDR3 length is 15 residues. Germline V CDR1 and CDR2: SNHLY, FYNNEI. V was clipped by 3 bases and J by 4 bases, with 13 bases between them. This CDR3 reads CASSDIREAGNTIYF. CDR3 sequence (DNA): TGTGCCAGCAGTGACATCAGGGAGGCCGGAAACACCATATATTTT.

The V gene is TRBV7-2, the J gene TRBJ2-1; 8 nucleotides line up with TRBD1. The V segment lost 3 bases and the J segment 8 bases; nucleotides outside the gene matches: 3. The CDR3 has 13 amino acids. The germline CDR1 and CDR2 sequences are SGHTA and FQGNSA. CDR3 residues: CASSLDREDEQFF. The DNA of the CDR3 is TGTGCCAGCAGCTTGGACAGGGAAGATGAGCAGTTCTTC. Filled out from reference TRBV7-2 and TRBJ2-1, the complete variable domain reads GAGVSQSPSNKVTEKGKDVELRCDPISGHTALYWYRQSLGQGLEFLIYFQGNSAPDKSGLPSDRFSAERTGGSVSTLTIQRTQQEDSAVYLCASSLDREDEQFFGPGTRLTVL.

The V gene is TRBV28, the J gene TRBJ2-7; 9 positions match TRBD1. The germline V gene encodes CDR1 MDHEN and CDR2 SYDVKM. V dropped 3 bases and J dropped 4; count of bases not matched to a gene: 7. This CDR3 region has 15 residues. The DNA for the CDR3 is TGTGCCAGCAGTTTGTCGACAGGGGGGACTTACGAGCAGTACTTC. It encodes CASSLSTGGTYEQYF. Supplemented by reference TRBV28 and TRBJ2-7, the full variable domain reads DVKVTQSSRYLVKRTGEKVFLECVQDMDHENMFWYRQDPGLGLRLIYFSYDVKMKEKGDIPEGYSVSREKKERFSLILESASTNQTSMYLCASSLSTGGTYEQYFGPGTRLTVT.

The rearrangement uses TRBV7-6 and TRBJ2-7, with D tentatively TRBD2 (6 bases). Germline V lookup: CDR1 SGHVS, CDR2 FNYEAQ. Trimming cost V 5 bases and J 7 bases, with 21 bases left between them. The CDR3 runs 15 residues. CDR3 bases: TGTGCCAGCAGCCCGATCACGGGGGTACGGGTTGAGCAGTACTTC. Its translation is CASSPITGVRVEQYF.

The chain combines TRBV5-1 with TRBJ2-2; the match to TRBD2 covers 11 bases. Trimming took 4 bases from V and 5 from J; bases not matched to a gene: 7. CDR1 SGHRS and CDR2 YFSETQ come from the germline V gene. The CDR3 is 16 amino acids. The CDR3 is CASSRKLAGDTGELFF. CDR3 in DNA: TGCGCCAGCAGCCGTAAACTAGCGGGGGATACCGGGGAGCTGTTTTTT.

The J gene is TRBJ2-3, the V gene TRBV5-4, with unresolved D. The length of the CDR3 is 14 residues. The germline V gene has CDR1 SGHNT and CDR2 YYREEE (reference sequence). V was trimmed by 0 bases and J by 4 bases, leaving 9 bases between them. DNA for the CDR3: TGTGCCAGCAGCTTGGCCCTAAGCGCAGATACGCAGTATTTT. Amino acid sequence: CASSLALSADTQYF. Using reference TRBV5-4 and TRBJ2-3 for the parts outside the CDR3, the full variable domain is ETGVTQSPTHLIKTRGQQVTLRCSSQSGHNTVSWYQQALGQGPQFIFQYYREEENGRGNFPPRFSGLQFPNYSSELNVNALELDDSALYLCASSLALSADTQYFGPGTRLTVL.

This clone has only one observation. The J gene is TRBJ1-2, the V gene TRBV7-6; a possible D gene is TRBD1 (5 bases). The CDR3 is 13 residues long. Germline assignment: CDR1 SGHVS and CDR2 FNYEAQ. V lost 3 bases and J 3 bases, leaving 8 bases between the germline ends. The CDR3 region has the DNA TGTGCCAGCAGCTTGGAAGGGGACTATGGCTACACCTTC. It encodes CASSLEGDYGYTF.